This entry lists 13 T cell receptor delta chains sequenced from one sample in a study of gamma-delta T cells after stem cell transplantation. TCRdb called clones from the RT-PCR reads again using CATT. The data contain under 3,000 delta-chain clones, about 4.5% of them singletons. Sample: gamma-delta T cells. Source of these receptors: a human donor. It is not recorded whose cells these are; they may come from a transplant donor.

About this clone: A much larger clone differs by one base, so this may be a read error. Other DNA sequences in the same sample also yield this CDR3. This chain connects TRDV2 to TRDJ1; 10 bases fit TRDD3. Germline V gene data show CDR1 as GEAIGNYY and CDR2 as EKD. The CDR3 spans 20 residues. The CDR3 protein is CACDILGDYRNGTYTDKLIF. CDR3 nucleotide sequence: TGTGCCTGTGATATACTGGGGGATTATCGAAATGGGACTTACACTGATAAACTCATCTTT.

The CDR3 sequence is CACDTLGEGRSTDKLIF. CDR3 DNA: TGTGCCTGTGACACACTGGGGGAGGGGCGGTCCACCGATAAACTCATCTTT. This rearrangement joins TRDV2 to TRDJ1; 9 bases are a match to TRDD3. The CDR3 is 17 amino acids. V trimming: 1 base; J trimming: 1 base; junction bases outside the gene matches: 9. CDR1 and CDR2 from the germline V gene are GEAIGNYY and EKD.

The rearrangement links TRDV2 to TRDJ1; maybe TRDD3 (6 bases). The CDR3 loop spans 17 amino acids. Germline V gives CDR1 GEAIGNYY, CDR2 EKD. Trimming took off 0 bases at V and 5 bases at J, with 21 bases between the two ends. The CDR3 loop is CACDTLLGRVLKDKLIF. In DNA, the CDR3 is TGTGCCTGTGACACCTTACTGGGCCGCGTACTAAAGGATAAACTCATCTTT.

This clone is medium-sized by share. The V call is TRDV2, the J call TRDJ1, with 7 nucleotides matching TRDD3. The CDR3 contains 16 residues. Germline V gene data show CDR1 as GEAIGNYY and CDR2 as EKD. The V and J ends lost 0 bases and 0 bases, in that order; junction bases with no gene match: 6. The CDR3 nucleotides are TGTGCCTGTGACACCGTTGGGGGAAGCTACACCGATAAACTCATCTTT. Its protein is CACDTVGGSYTDKLIF.

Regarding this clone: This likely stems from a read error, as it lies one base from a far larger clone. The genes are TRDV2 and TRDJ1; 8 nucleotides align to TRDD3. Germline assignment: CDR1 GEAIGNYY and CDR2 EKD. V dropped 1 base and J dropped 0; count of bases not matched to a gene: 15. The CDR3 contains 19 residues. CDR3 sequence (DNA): TGTGCCTGTGACACTGTTCTGAGGGATACGAAGGGCCACACCGATAAACTCATCTTT. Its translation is CACDTVLRDTKGHTDKLIF.

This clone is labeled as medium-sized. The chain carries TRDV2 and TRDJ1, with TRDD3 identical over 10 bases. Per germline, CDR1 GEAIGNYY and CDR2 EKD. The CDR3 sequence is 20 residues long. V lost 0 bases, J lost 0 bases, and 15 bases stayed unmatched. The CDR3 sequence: CACDTLNTGGFPQYTDKLIF. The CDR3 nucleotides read TGTGCCTGTGACACCCTCAATACTGGGGGATTCCCCCAGTACACCGATAAACTCATCTTT.

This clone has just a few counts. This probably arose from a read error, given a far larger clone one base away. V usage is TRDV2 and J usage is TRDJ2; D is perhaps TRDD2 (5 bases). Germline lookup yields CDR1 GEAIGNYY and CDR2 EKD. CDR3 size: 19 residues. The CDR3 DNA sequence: TGTGCCTGTAACACAATCATTCCTGGAGCCGGCAGCATGACAGCACAACTCTTCTTT. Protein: CACNTIIPGAGSMTAQLFF.

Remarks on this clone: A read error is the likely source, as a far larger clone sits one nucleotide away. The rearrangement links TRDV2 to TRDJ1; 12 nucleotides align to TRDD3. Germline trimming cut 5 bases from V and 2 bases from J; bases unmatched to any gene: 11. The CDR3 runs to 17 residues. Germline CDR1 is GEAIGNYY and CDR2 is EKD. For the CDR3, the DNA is TGTGCCTGTGGCACACTGGGGGATACTGGTTATACCGATAAACTCATCTTT. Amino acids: CACGTLGDTGYTDKLIF.

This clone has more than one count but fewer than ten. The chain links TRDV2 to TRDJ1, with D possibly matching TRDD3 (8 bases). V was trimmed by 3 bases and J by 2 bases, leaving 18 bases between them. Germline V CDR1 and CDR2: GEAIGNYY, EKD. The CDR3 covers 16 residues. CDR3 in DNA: TGTGCCTGTGACTTCCTACTGGGGGGACCAACCGATAAACTCATCTTT. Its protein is CACDFLLGGPTDKLIF.

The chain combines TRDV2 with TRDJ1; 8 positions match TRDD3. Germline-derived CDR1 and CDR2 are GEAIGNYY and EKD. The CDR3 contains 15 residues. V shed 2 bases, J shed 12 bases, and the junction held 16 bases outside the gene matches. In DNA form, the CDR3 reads TGTGCCTGTGACAAGATGGAGGATACTGGGGGGGGATTCATCTTT. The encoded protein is CACDKMEDTGGGFIF.

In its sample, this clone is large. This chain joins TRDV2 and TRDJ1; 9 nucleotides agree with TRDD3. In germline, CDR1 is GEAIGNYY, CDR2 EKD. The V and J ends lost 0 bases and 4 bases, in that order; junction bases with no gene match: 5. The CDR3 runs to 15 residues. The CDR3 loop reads CACDTWGIKNDKLIF. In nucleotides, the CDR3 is TGTGCCTGTGACACCTGGGGGATAAAAAACGATAAACTCATCTTT.

Here the CDR3 DNA reads TGTGCCTGTGACACCGTTGGAAGTACTGGGGGACGTGAGGGGCCCTTCACCGATAAACTCATCTTT. Its protein is CACDTVGSTGGREGPFTDKLIF. V gene TRDV2 combines with J gene TRDJ1, with 9 bases aligning to TRDD3. The CDR3 covers 22 residues. CDR1 and CDR2 from the germline V gene are GEAIGNYY and EKD. V gave up 0 bases and J gave up 1 base; unmatched junction bases: 23.

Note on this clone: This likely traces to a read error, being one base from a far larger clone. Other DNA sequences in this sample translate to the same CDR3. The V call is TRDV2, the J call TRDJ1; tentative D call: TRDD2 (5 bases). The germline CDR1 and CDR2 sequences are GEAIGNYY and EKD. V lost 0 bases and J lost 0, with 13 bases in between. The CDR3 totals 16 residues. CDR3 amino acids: CACDTLTLQNTDKLIF. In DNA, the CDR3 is TGTGCCTGTGACACCCTTACCCTTCAGAACACCGATAAACTCATCTTT.